The 26 T cell receptor beta chains below come from one sample, sequenced in a study of blood T cell repertoires in COVID-19. Sequencing used immunoSEQ multiplex PCR; TCRdb keeps in-frame clones, though not all of them. The data contain about 210,000 clones, around 81% of them singletons. Sequencing used PBMCs or T cells enriched from blood (not recorded which). The receptors originated from a woman aged 50 to 60 with acute COVID-19.

V usage is TRBV11-1 and J usage is TRBJ2-2; the match to TRBD1 covers 7 bases. Germline CDR1 is SGHAT and CDR2 is FQDESV (reference sequence). After removal of 2 bases from V and 4 bases from J, the junction contained 4 bases not matched to a gene. The CDR3 runs 15 residues. CDR3 sequence (DNA): TGTGCCAGCAGCTTAACGGGACAGAGCACCGGGGAGCTGTTTTTT. This codes for CASSLTGQSTGELFF.

The J gene is TRBJ2-1, the V gene TRBV15, with D possibly being TRBD2 (6 bases). This CDR3 is built from 16 residues. Germline loops: CDR1 LNHNV, CDR2 YYDKDF (reference sequence). With 3 bases removed from V and 5 bases from J, the gap between germline ends came to 17 bases. The CDR3 sequence is CATSSLTPGGDNEQFF. The DNA for the CDR3 is TGTGCCACCAGCAGCCTTACCCCGGGCGGGGACAATGAGCAGTTCTTC.

The chain carries TRBV5-1 and TRBJ2-7, with 7 bases matching TRBD1. V shed 0 bases and J 0 bases; nucleotides not matched to a gene: 3. CDR1 SGHRS and CDR2 YFSETQ come from the germline V gene. The CDR3 has 15 residues. CDR3 amino acids: CASSLGTGSSYEQYF. The CDR3 DNA sequence: TGCGCCAGCAGCTTGGGGACAGGAAGCTCCTACGAGCAGTACTTC. The entire variable domain, with the rest obtained from reference TRBV5-1 and TRBJ2-7, is as follows: KAGVTQTPRYLIKTRGQQVTLSCSPISGHRSVSWYQQTPGQGLQFLFEYFSETQRNKGNFPGRFSGRQFSNSRSEMNVSTLELGDSALYLCASSLGTGSSYEQYFGPGTRLTVT.

The chain links TRBV11-2 to TRBJ2-7; TRBD2 agrees at 10 bases. V trimming: 4 bases; J trimming: 5 bases; junction bases outside the gene matches: 14. Germline V gene sequence: CDR1 SGHAT, CDR2 FQNNGV. The CDR3 length is 17 residues. CDR3 residues: CASSSAGASGRRNEQYF. Here the CDR3 DNA reads TGTGCCAGCAGCTCCGCTGGGGCTAGCGGGAGACGGAACGAGCAGTACTTC.

This clone has a single count. The gene calls are TRBV6-2 or TRBV6-3 and TRBJ2-1, with TRBD1 matching over 9 bases. Germline-derived CDR1 and CDR2 are MNHEY and SVGEGT. There are 15 residues in the CDR3. Trimming cost V 3 bases and J 12 bases; bases outside gene matches: 12. The CDR3 DNA is TGTGCCAGCAGTTATGCGGGACAGGGAGATTTTCGGCAGTTCTTC. Its protein product is CASSYAGQGDFRQFF.

This clone was found once. In DNA form, the CDR3 reads TGCGCCAGCAGCCCCAGCGCCAGTACTGGCTACACCTTC. Its translation: CASSPSASTGYTF. This chain connects TRBV5-1 to TRBJ1-2; D gene ambiguous. In germline, CDR1 is SGHRS, CDR2 YFSETQ. The CDR3 covers 13 residues. Trimming stripped 4 bases from V and 7 bases from J, with 14 bases between.

The chain is built from TRBV24-1 and TRBJ2-7; 9 nucleotides agree with TRBD1. CDR1 and CDR2 (germline): KGHDR, SFDVKD. The CDR3 spans 15 residues. With V trimmed by 4 bases and J by 4 bases, 7 bases remained unmatched. CDR3 in amino acids: CATSESGTGLYEQYF. CDR3 in DNA: TGTGCCACCAGTGAGTCCGGGACAGGGTTGTACGAGCAGTACTTC.

In DNA, the CDR3 is TGCGCCAGCAGCCTCAGCGAACAAGAGACCCAGTACTTC. Protein sequence: CASSLSEQETQYF. The J gene is TRBJ2-5, the V gene TRBV4-1; D is uncertain. Trimming pared 4 bases from V and 2 bases from J, leaving 8 bases between. This CDR3 has 13 amino acids. Per germline, CDR1 MGHRA and CDR2 YSYEKL.

The CDR3 reads CSVLLYLPTNYGYTF. DNA of the CDR3: TGCAGCGTTCTATTGTATTTGCCGACTAACTATGGCTACACCTTC. The chain couples TRBV29-1 to TRBJ1-2; the D is unclear. CDR3 length: 15 residues. Trimming shortened V by 5 bases and J by 0 bases, and 16 bases separated the two germline ends. CDR1 and CDR2 (germline): SQVTM, ANQGSEA.

This clone was detected ten times or more. This chain joins TRBV10-3 and TRBJ1-3; a possible D gene is TRBD1 (5 bases). Germline CDR1 and CDR2: ENHRY and SYGVKD. The CDR3 is 14 residues long. V was pared by 4 bases and J by 4 bases, with 11 bases between. The CDR3, as DNA: TGTGCCATCAGTGCGGGGGTTCAAGGAAACACCATATATTTT. Its translation is CAISAGVQGNTIYF.

This clone was observed a single time. The chain joins TRBV5-6 to TRBJ1-1, with a weak D call TRBD1 (6 bases). Trimming cost V 1 base and J 4 bases, with 17 bases left between them. The CDR3 extends over 16 amino acids. Germline V CDR1 and CDR2: SGHDT, YYEEEE. CDR3 sequence (DNA): TGTGCCAGCAGCTTGAGACCACAGGGCTCGGGCACTGAAGCTTTCTTT. Protein sequence: CASSLRPQGSGTEAFF.

The genes are TRBV5-1 and TRBJ1-3, with D possibly being TRBD1 (5 bases). V lost 1 base to trimming and J lost 4 bases, with 18 bases between them. The CDR3 runs 17 residues. Germline values: CDR1 SGHRS, CDR2 YFSETQ. The chain's CDR3 is CASSLSSGLSTGNTIYF. DNA of the CDR3: TGCGCCAGCAGCTTGAGTTCAGGGTTAAGTACCGGAAACACCATATATTTT.

This chain joins TRBV2 and TRBJ1-5, with no clear D. This CDR3 has 15 amino acids. Germline V CDR1 and CDR2: SNHLY, FYNNEI. Trimming cost V 3 bases and J 0 bases, with 9 bases left between them. The CDR3 here is CASSEGGYSNQPQHF. In DNA, the CDR3 is TGTGCCAGCAGTGAGGGAGGGTATAGCAATCAGCCCCAGCATTTT.

The sample holds a few counts of this clone. The rearrangement uses TRBV21-1 and TRBJ1-5; the table's D call TRBD1 went unverified against the DNA. TRBV21-1 is classified as a pseudogene. CDR3 length equals 23 residues. As DNA, the CDR3 is TGTGCCAGCAGCAACTCTCATCTTGGTCACAGGGTCCTTTGGCCGTTGAGCAATCAGCCCCAGCATTTT. Its protein is CASSNSHLGHRVLWPLSNQPQHF.

The chain links TRBV28 to TRBJ2-3, with TRBD2 identical over 7 bases. Per the germline V gene, CDR1 is MDHEN and CDR2 is SYDVKM. Trimming took 7 bases from V and 4 from J; bases not matched to a gene: 11. This CDR3 has 15 amino acids. The CDR3: CASTPPLGRADTQYF. CDR3 nucleotides: TGTGCCAGCACACCACCCCTAGGGAGGGCAGATACGCAGTATTTT.

The chain carries TRBV11-3 and TRBJ1-6; D unclear. V was cut by 4 bases and J by 12 bases, with 13 bases left in between. CDR1 and CDR2 (germline): SGHNT, YENEEA. The CDR3 runs to 13 residues. In DNA, the CDR3 is TGTGCCAGCAGCTCCCACTCCCGAGGACCCCTCCACTTT. Translated, it gives CASSSHSRGPLHF.

In DNA form, the CDR3 reads TGCGCCAGCAGCCTCGGGATAGCGGGGGCCGGGGAGCTGTTTTTT. Protein sequence: CASSLGIAGAGELFF. The chain links TRBV10-1 to TRBJ2-2, with 9 bases matching TRBD2. The V gene's germline CDR1 is WNHNN and CDR2 SYGVQD (reference sequence). V shed 6 bases, J shed 6 bases, and the junction held 8 bases outside the gene matches. The CDR3 covers 15 residues.

The chain employs TRBV10-3 and TRBJ2-1, with D perhaps matching TRBD1 (6 bases). V gave up 4 bases and J gave up 7 bases, with 14 bases separating them. The CDR3 contains 14 residues. The V gene's germline CDR1 is ENHRY and CDR2 SYGVKD. CDR3: CAISVLGAGNEQFF. For the CDR3, the DNA is TGTGCCATCAGTGTTCTGGGGGCAGGGAATGAGCAGTTCTTC.

The rearrangement uses TRBV3-1 (or the pseudogene TRBV3-2) and TRBJ2-7; D is ambiguous. Trimming pared 1 base from V and 5 bases from J, leaving 9 bases between. Germline V CDR1 and CDR2: LGHDT, YNNKEL (reference sequence). The CDR3 is 13 amino acids. CDR3 coding DNA: TGTGCCAGCAGCCAAGTATCTTTCGACGAGCAGTACTTC. This encodes CASSQVSFDEQYF.

The V and J genes are TRBV4-1 and TRBJ2-3; TRBD2 matches at 8 bases. The V gene's germline CDR1 is MGHRA and CDR2 YSYEKL. Unmatched junction bases numbered 9, after V lost 0 bases and J lost 4 bases. The CDR3 contains 17 residues. The CDR3 sequence is CASSQDLSGGAADTQYF. For the CDR3, the DNA is TGCGCCAGCAGCCAAGATCTGTCGGGGGGGGCGGCAGATACGCAGTATTTT.

CDR3 bases: TGTGCCAGCAGTTTCCAGCGGGAGCTGGGCGAGCAGTACTTC. Encoded protein: CASSFQRELGEQYF. The chain has TRBV28 and TRBJ2-7; TRBD2 matches at 8 bases. The length of the CDR3 is 14 residues. Per germline, CDR1 MDHEN and CDR2 SYDVKM. V lost 3 bases, J lost 6 bases, and 7 bases stayed unmatched.

This clone was counted a single time. V gene TRBV19 combines with J gene TRBJ2-4; a possible D gene is TRBD1 (6 bases). Germline V lookup: CDR1 LNHDA, CDR2 SQIVND (reference sequence). Trimming cost V 1 base and J 7 bases, with 11 bases left between them. The CDR3 contains 14 residues. The CDR3 spells CASSIGGGWNIQYF. DNA for the CDR3: TGTGCCAGTAGTATAGGAGGGGGTTGGAACATTCAGTACTTC.

The CDR3 coding sequence is TGTGCCAGCAGTATCCAAGCGGGAGTGAGCACAGATACGCAGTATTTT. This encodes CASSIQAGVSTDTQYF. This chain joins TRBV7-2 and TRBJ2-3, with 8 bases aligning to TRBD2. The germline V gene encodes CDR1 SGHTA and CDR2 FQGNSA. The CDR3 has 16 amino acids. The V gene end was trimmed by 6 bases and the J gene end by 0 bases; junction bases not matched to a gene: 8.

This clone showed up just a few times. The chain has TRBV3-1 (or the pseudogene TRBV3-2) and TRBJ2-7, with D perhaps TRBD1 (6 bases). CDR3 length: 16 residues. V lost 0 bases and J lost 3, with 15 bases in between. Looked up from germline, CDR1 is LGHDT and CDR2 is YNNKEL (reference sequence). The CDR3 protein is CASSQDYRVFYYEQYF. CDR3 sequence (DNA): TGTGCCAGCAGCCAAGACTACAGGGTATTCTACTACGAGCAGTACTTC.

The chain carries TRBV4-1 and TRBJ2-1, with 8 positions matching TRBD2. CDR1 is MGHRA, CDR2 YSYEKL, per germline. The CDR3 is made up of 17 amino acids. The trim removed 4 bases at V and 2 bases at J, leaving 10 bases unmatched. CDR3 in amino acids: CASSRGTGLAPYNEQFF. CDR3 in DNA: TGCGCCAGCAGCCGTGGAACAGGACTAGCTCCCTACAATGAGCAGTTCTTC.

The V and J genes are TRBV7-6 and TRBJ2-7; 7 nucleotides line up with TRBD1. Trimming cost V 5 bases and J 2 bases; bases outside gene matches: 9. Germline loops: CDR1 SGHVS, CDR2 FNYEAQ. The CDR3 is 15 residues long. The CDR3 loop reads CASSPGRTGPYEQYF. The CDR3 DNA reads as TGTGCCAGCAGCCCCGGCCGGACAGGCCCCTACGAGCAGTACTTC.